The 13 T cell receptor beta chains given below trace back to one sample, sequenced in a study of blood T cell repertoires in COVID-19 (dated by TCRdb to 2020 to 2022). Library preparation employed the immunoSEQ multiplex PCR assay. The source is immuneACCESS, and TCRdb retained only in-frame sequences with V and J called. Part of the clones is not carried over; for the studies checked, unresolved V genes explain less than half of this, and the remainder is unexplained. For this sample there are 150,000 to 200,000 clones; roughly 80% appear just once. Jointly, the top ten make up approximately 18% of the sample. Source material: peripheral blood. Every receptor here comes from an elderly woman with acute or convalescent COVID-19.

This CDR3 reads CASSLDGLADYNEQFF. In DNA form, the CDR3 reads TGTGCCAGCAGCTTGGATGGACTAGCGGACTACAATGAGCAGTTCTTC. The V gene is TRBV5-4, the J gene TRBJ2-1; 10 bases fit TRBD2. This CDR3 contains 16 residues. V lost 0 bases, J lost 3 bases, and 3 bases stayed unmatched. Germline CDR1 and CDR2: SGHNT and YYREEE (reference sequence).

The chain carries TRBV2 and TRBJ1-2, with D possibly being TRBD1 (6 bases). Germline V lookup: CDR1 SNHLY, CDR2 FYNNEI. The CDR3 has 14 residues. Between the trimmed V and J ends, which lost 0 bases and 8 bases, there was a span of 13 bases. DNA of the CDR3: TGTGCCAGCAGTGAAGCGGCAGGGGTGGGCGGCTACACCTTC. Its translation is CASSEAAGVGGYTF. The full variable domain, in which reference TRBV2 and TRBJ1-2 provide the parts outside the CDR3, is EPEVTQTPSHQVTQMGQEVILRCVPISNHLYFYWYRQILGQKVEFLVSFYNNEISEKSEIFDDQFSVERPDGSNFTLKIRSTKLEDSAMYFCASSEAAGVGGYTFGSGTRLTVV.

This clone has more than one count but fewer than ten. The V call is TRBV12-3 or TRBV12-4, the J call TRBJ2-1; no clear D gene. This CDR3 has 13 residues. Trimming left V 3 bases short and J 5 bases short, with 8 bases between. CDR3 sequence reads: CASSLSQDNEQFF. CDR3 in DNA: TGTGCCAGCAGTTTGAGCCAAGACAATGAGCAGTTCTTC.

The chain employs TRBV19 and TRBJ2-7; D is unclear. Germline-derived CDR1 and CDR2 are LNHDA and SQIVND (reference sequence). V lost 2 bases and J lost 1, with 9 bases in between. The CDR3 sequence is 14 residues long. The DNA for the CDR3 is TGTGCCAGTAGTATAACAGTGATTTCCTACGAGCAGTACTTC. Its translation is CASSITVISYEQYF.

The V call is TRBV7-2, the J call TRBJ1-2; maybe TRBD1 (5 bases). Germline-derived CDR1 and CDR2 are SGHTA and FQGNSA. The V end was cut by 5 bases, the J end by 3 bases, with 16 bases between. This CDR3 has 15 residues. The CDR3 region has the DNA TGTGCCAGCAGCCCCATCGCGGGGCCTGACTATGGCTACACCTTC. Its protein product is CASSPIAGPDYGYTF.

V gene TRBV7-6 combines with J gene TRBJ1-4; TRBD1 matches 8 bases. Germline V CDR1 and CDR2: SGHVS, FNYEAQ. Trimming cost V 5 bases and J 10 bases; bases outside gene matches: 15. This CDR3 is 16 amino acids long. This CDR3 is CASSQSNDRGWGKLFF. The CDR3 coding sequence is TGTGCCAGCAGCCAAAGCAACGACAGGGGATGGGGAAAACTGTTTTTT.

This clone has only a few counts. The chain combines TRBV7-2 with TRBJ2-5; possible D gene TRBD1, 5 bases. V was shortened by 2 bases and J by 5 bases, with 6 bases between the two germline ends. Germline values: CDR1 SGHTA, CDR2 FQGNSA. The CDR3 has 12 amino acids. The CDR3 is CASSLQGETQYF. Written as DNA, the CDR3 is TGTGCCAGCAGCTTACAGGGTGAGACCCAGTACTTC.

J is TRBJ1-1 and V is TRBV2, with 8 bases identical to TRBD1. Trimming removed 10 bases from V and 1 base from J; junction bases left unmatched: 2. The CDR3 consists of 12 residues. Germline V gene data show CDR1 as SNHLY and CDR2 as FYNNEI. CDR3 sequence reads: CAIGQGNTEAFF. The DNA for the CDR3 is TGTGCCATCGGACAGGGGAACACTGAAGCTTTCTTT.

The chain recombines TRBV29-1 with TRBJ2-3, with 11 bases matching TRBD2. This CDR3 has 13 residues. Germline CDR1 reads SQVTM; CDR2 reads ANQGSEA. The trim removed 7 bases at V and 6 bases at J, leaving 6 bases unmatched. In DNA, the CDR3 is TGCAGCGGGAACAGACTAGCGGGGGATACGCAGTATTTT. As protein: CSGNRLAGDTQYF.

This clone is a singleton in its sample. This chain joins TRBV10-3 and TRBJ2-1, with a possible D match to TRBD2 (5 bases). The CDR3 loop spans 12 amino acids. From germline, CDR1 is ENHRY and CDR2 SYGVKD. V lost 5 bases and J 5 bases, leaving 7 bases between the germline ends. The DNA for the CDR3 is TGTGCCATCAGTACCGGGGACAATGAGCAGTTCTTC. Protein product: CAISTGDNEQFF.

V usage is TRBV19 and J usage is TRBJ2-7, with 8 bases fitting TRBD1. The CDR3 contains 14 residues. The ends lost 9 bases at V and 4 bases at J; junction bases unmatched: 11. Germline V gene lookup returns CDR1 LNHDA and CDR2 SQIVND (reference sequence). The CDR3 loop reads CASSRDRRLYEQYF. CDR3 bases: TGTGCCAGCAGTCGGGACAGGAGACTTTACGAGCAGTACTTC.

This clone was detected only a few times. The chain links TRBV5-1 to TRBJ2-3; TRBD2 matches at 12 bases. V was pared by 0 bases and J by 1 base, with 9 bases of the junction left unmatched. The germline CDR1 and CDR2 sequences are SGHRS and YFSETQ. The CDR3 covers 19 residues. The CDR3 DNA reads as TGCGCCAGCAGCTTGGTTCCGATGTCTAGCGGGAGGGGCACAGATACGCAGTATTTT. Amino acid sequence: CASSLVPMSSGRGTDTQYF. Supplemented by reference TRBV5-1 and TRBJ2-3, the full variable domain reads KAGVTQTPRYLIKTRGQQVTLSCSPISGHRSVSWYQQTPGQGLQFLFEYFSETQRNKGNFPGRFSGRQFSNSRSEMNVSTLELGDSALYLCASSLVPMSSGRGTDTQYFGPGTRLTVL.

V and J are TRBV10-3 and TRBJ1-6; 9 positions match TRBD1. The germline gives CDR1 ENHRY, CDR2 SYGVKD. The CDR3 is 15 amino acids. The V gene end was trimmed by 2 bases and the J gene end by 10 bases; junction bases not matched to a gene: 6. In DNA, the CDR3 is TGTGCCATCAGTGAGATACAGGGGGCGGAATCACCCCTCCACTTT. This gives the protein CAISEIQGAESPLHF.